One and the same sample provided the 12 T cell receptor beta chains below, sequenced in a study of control samples from healthy donors and cancer patients. TCRdb's table, derived via immunoSEQ multiplex PCR, lists solely in-frame clones and lacks some. The sample lists 160,000 or so clones, 90% to 95% occurring once. Sequenced material: blood. The source is a woman aged 30 to 39 in good health.

This chain links TRBV12-3 or TRBV12-4 with TRBJ2-3, with unresolved D. Trimming removed 4 bases at V and 5 bases at J, with 10 bases between. CDR3 length: 13 residues. For the CDR3, the DNA is TGTGCCAGCAGTTCAGAGTGGCAAGATACGCAGTATTTT. This sequence encodes CASSSEWQDTQYF.

This chain links TRBV2 with TRBJ2-5, with D perhaps TRBD1 or TRBD2 (6 bases each). Germline values: CDR1 SNHLY, CDR2 FYNNEI. The V gene lost 5 bases and the J gene lost 4 bases, with 11 bases spanning the gap. The CDR3 extends over 13 amino acids. CDR3 bases: TGTGCCAGCAGTCGGGGGCGGGGAGAGACCCAGTACTTC. It translates to CASSRGRGETQYF.

In its sample, this clone was seen once. V and J are TRBV7-9 and TRBJ2-7; 10 nucleotides agree with TRBD2. V shed 8 bases, J shed 0 bases, and the junction held 1 base outside the gene matches. In germline, CDR1 is SEHNR, CDR2 FQNEAQ (reference sequence). The CDR3 is 13 residues long. The CDR3 sequence: CASGLAASYEQYF. Here the CDR3 DNA reads TGTGCCAGCGGACTAGCGGCCTCCTACGAGCAGTACTTC.

CDR3 amino acids: CASSSPGLAGAHEQYF. The CDR3 DNA reads TGTGCCAGCAGCTCACCGGGACTAGCGGGAGCCCACGAGCAGTACTTC. The rearrangement joins TRBV7-2 to TRBJ2-7, with TRBD2 matching 14 bases. This CDR3 has 16 amino acids. The V segment lost 4 bases and the J segment 5 bases; nucleotides outside the gene matches: 7. Germline CDR1 and CDR2: SGHTA and FQGNSA. The whole variable domain, filled in from reference TRBV7-2 and TRBJ2-7, reads GAGVSQSPSNKVTEKGKDVELRCDPISGHTALYWYRQSLGQGLEFLIYFQGNSAPDKSGLPSDRFSAERTGGSVSTLTIQRTQQEDSAVYLCASSSPGLAGAHEQYFGPGTRLTVT.

This chain links TRBV9 with TRBJ2-2, with a possible D match to TRBD1 (6 bases). V shed 3 bases and J shed 5 bases, with 8 bases lying between them. Germline V lookup: CDR1 SGDLS, CDR2 YYNGEE. The CDR3 has 13 amino acids. The CDR3 loop is CASSEGGTGELFF. CDR3 bases: TGTGCCAGCAGCGAAGGGGGTACCGGGGAGCTGTTTTTT.

The V call is TRBV7-3, the J call TRBJ2-2, with 11 bases aligning to TRBD2. Germline lookup yields CDR1 SGHTA and CDR2 FQGTGA. The CDR3 is 16 residues long. V gave up 5 bases and J gave up 7 bases; unmatched junction bases: 9. This CDR3 is CASSPIAGGPGGELFF. Written as DNA, the CDR3 is TGTGCCAGCAGCCCGATAGCGGGAGGGCCGGGCGGGGAGCTGTTTTTT. Filled out from reference TRBV7-3 and TRBJ2-2, the complete variable domain reads GAGVSQTPSNKVTEKGKYVELRCDPISGHTALYWYRQSLGQGPEFLIYFQGTGAADDSGLPNDRFFAVRPEGSVSTLKIQRTERGDSAVYLCASSPIAGGPGGELFFGEGSRLTVL.

The J gene is TRBJ2-1, the V gene TRBV6-5; 7 positions match TRBD2. With V trimmed by 8 bases and J by 2 bases, 6 bases remained unmatched. This CDR3 spans 14 amino acids. CDR1 and CDR2 from the germline V gene are MNHEY and SVGAGI. The CDR3 DNA is TGTGCCAGCGGGGGAGGGGCCACCTACAATGAGCAGTTCTTC. Residues: CASGGGATYNEQFF.

CDR3 DNA sequence: TGCGCCAGCAGCTTGGCCGGGGGGCGGGAGGGCCCGTGGTACAATGAGCAGTTCTTC. It translates to CASSLAGGREGPWYNEQFF. This chain joins TRBV5-1 and TRBJ2-1, with 9 bases matching TRBD2. Germline lookup yields CDR1 SGHRS and CDR2 YFSETQ. V trimming: 0 bases; J trimming: 4 bases; junction bases outside the gene matches: 14. CDR3 size: 19 residues.

This chain connects TRBV5-1 to TRBJ2-7; no reliable D call. CDR1 and CDR2 from the germline V gene are SGHRS and YFSETQ. Trimming pared 0 bases from V and 2 bases from J, leaving 9 bases between. This CDR3 contains 14 residues. This chain's CDR3 is CASSLEGPPYEQYF. The CDR3 DNA reads as TGCGCCAGCAGCTTGGAAGGTCCCCCCTACGAGCAGTACTTC.

This sequence joins TRBV7-2 and TRBJ2-7; perhaps D is TRBD1 or TRBD2 (6 bases each). Germline V gives CDR1 SGHTA, CDR2 FQGNSA. The CDR3 covers 15 residues. Trimming took 3 bases from V and 5 from J, leaving 17 bases between them. The CDR3 here is CASSFGGREANEQYF. CDR3 DNA: TGTGCCAGCAGCTTCGGGGGCAGGGAGGCCAACGAGCAGTACTTC.

The rearrangement joins TRBV28 to TRBJ2-3, with D possibly matching TRBD1 (6 bases). V lost 3 bases and J lost 2, with 27 bases in between. Per the germline V gene, CDR1 is MDHEN and CDR2 is SYDVKM. The CDR3 spans 20 residues. The CDR3 sequence: CASSFRARGNLKVPTDTQYF. The CDR3 DNA sequence: TGTGCCAGCAGTTTCCGGGCCAGGGGAAACCTGAAAGTCCCCACAGATACGCAGTATTTT.

V is TRBV7-2 and J is TRBJ2-1; TRBD2 aligns across 9 bases. This CDR3 has 16 amino acids. V shed 3 bases and J 8 bases; nucleotides not matched to a gene: 11. CDR1 and CDR2 (germline): SGHTA, FQGNSA. This CDR3 reads CASSFPGLAGRDEQFF. CDR3 in DNA: TGTGCCAGCAGCTTCCCGGGACTAGCAGGCCGGGATGAGCAGTTCTTC.